This T cell receptor beta chain was captured by sequencing in a study of blood T cell repertoires in COVID-19. Study-level background: There were acute and convalescent COVID-19 samples, and they came from the United States, Italy and Spain. Sources were T cells, B-cell-depleted T cells, or PBMCs; the material itself was cDNA or gDNA.

The CDR3 has 13 residues. Trimming stripped 6 bases from V and 3 bases from J, with 6 bases between. Germline CDR1 is SGHVS and CDR2 is FQNEAQ. Original analysis: It was from reference gene primer amplification that nucleated cell counts were estimated. Sequenced by immunoSEQ multiplex PCR; TCRdb stores in-frame clones only, minus some. V and J calls and clone size are those listed in that table; D and trimming were worked out from the DNA. This sample has about 30,000 clones, with almost 90% found just once. The chain has TRBV7-8 and TRBJ1-6; no firm D call. Sequencing was done on a sample of peripheral blood. This sequence originates from a human donor in a cohort sampled during active COVID-19. CDR3 nucleotide sequence: TGTGCCAGCAGGGCAAACTATAATTCACCCCTCCACTTT. Encoded protein: CASRANYNSPLHF. The full variable domain, its missing parts supplied by reference TRBV7-8 and TRBJ1-6, is GAGVSQSPRYKVAKRGQDVALRCDPISGHVSLFWYQQALGQGPEFLTYFQNEAQLDKSGLPSDRFFAERPEGSVSTLKIQRTQQEDSAVYLCASRANYNSPLHFGNGTRLTVT.